The sequence of this TCR beta chain was determined in a study of spatial heterogeneity in lung cancer. The germline V gene encodes CDR1 MRHNA and CDR2 SNTAGT. The CDR3 has 15 amino acids. V was trimmed by 5 bases and J by 2 bases, leaving 13 bases between them. The sample's time point: sample taken at primary tumor resection. Unsorted whole RNA samples from tumor, nontumor lung or frozen PBMC were sequenced. This clonotype was observed at least ten times. With the library built for alpha chains, this beta chain is off target and its frequency is not meaningful. TCRdb ran MiXCR on the 5' RACE reads and lists one entry per CDR3 protein. The sample shows about 12,000 distinct CDR3 sequences, roughly 3.9% of them seen only once.

This sequence was found in a male donor with early-stage non-small cell lung cancer. This material consisted of PBMCs, taken at surgery. The chain joins TRBV6-4 to TRBJ2-1; D is perhaps TRBD1 or TRBD2 (6 bases each). The CDR3 protein is CASSRGRAPYNEQFF. The CDR3 region has the DNA TGTGCCAGCAGTCGGGGGCGGGCTCCCTACAATGAGCAGTTCTTC.